These T cell receptor beta chains were read from a single sample in a study of blood T cell repertoires in COVID-19. Method: immunoSEQ multiplex PCR; TCRdb's copy keeps in-frame clones and lacks some. The table lists approximately 490,000 clones, around nine tenths of them singletons. Sequenced sample: PBMCs or T cells enriched from blood (not recorded which). All receptors come from an older woman who had recovered from COVID-19. Both conserved end residues are part of each CDR3. The D gene is left open where the match is weak. Not all rows give a size; the values are once, few, many and, for expanded clones, a class.

size: NA
D: NA
J: TRBJ2-5
V: TRBV7-9
DNA: TGTGCCAGCAGCTTCGGGGACTTCCAAGAGACCCAGTACTTC
CDR3: CASSFGDFQETQYF

size: NA
D: TRBD2
J: TRBJ2-7
V: TRBV5-4
DNA: TGTGCCAGCAGCTCCTTAGCGGGGGGCGGGGACGAGCAGTACTTC
CDR3: CASSSLAGGGDEQYF

size: NA
D: TRBD2
J: TRBJ2-1
V: TRBV3-1/TRBV3-2
DNA: TGTGCCAGCAGCCAAGGTCTAGCGGGGGGAGGGTACAATGAGCAGTTCTTC
CDR3: CASSQGLAGGGYNEQFF

size: NA
D: NA
J: TRBJ1-5
V: TRBV9
DNA: TGTGCCAGCAGCGTAGGGCCTAGCAATCAGCCCCAGCATTTT
CDR3: CASSVGPSNQPQHF

size: once
D: NA
J: TRBJ2-7
V: TRBV11-2
DNA: TGTGCCAGCAGCTTAGAGCCAGTCTCCTACGAGCAGTACTTC
CDR3: CASSLEPVSYEQYF

size: NA
D: NA
J: TRBJ1-4
V: TRBV10-2
DNA: TGCGCCAGCAGCAGGGATGCAACTAATGAAAAACTGTTTTTT
CDR3: CASSRDATNEKLFF

size: NA
D: NA
J: TRBJ1-2
V: TRBV11-2
DNA: TGTGCCAGCAGCCGCCAAGTACAGGATTCTGGCTACACCTTC
CDR3: CASSRQVQDSGYTF

size: NA
D: NA
J: TRBJ2-1
V: TRBV11-3
DNA: TGTGCCAGCAGCTCCAAGCGATACAATGAGCAGTTCTTC
CDR3: CASSSKRYNEQFF

size: NA
D: NA
J: TRBJ2-1
V: TRBV11-2
DNA: TGTGCCAGCAGCTTATCGGTGAACAATGAGCAGTTCTTC
CDR3: CASSLSVNNEQFF

size: NA
D: NA
J: TRBJ2-2
V: TRBV9
DNA: TGTGCCAGCAGCGTAGTTTCAACAGGGCCCGGGGAGCTGTTTTTT
CDR3: CASSVVSTGPGELFF

size: once
D: TRBD2
J: TRBJ2-5
V: TRBV2
DNA: TGTGCCAGCAGTGTAGGGTCTAGCGGGGGTTCGGAGACCCAGTACTTC
CDR3: CASSVGSSGGSETQYF

size: once
D: TRBD1
J: TRBJ1-6
V: TRBV27
DNA: TGTGCCAGCAGTTGGGGACAGGATTTCTCCTATAATTCACCCCTCCACTTT
CDR3: CASSWGQDFSYNSPLHF

size: once
D: TRBD2
J: TRBJ2-3
V: TRBV9
DNA: TGTGCCAGCAGTGTGGCAGACGGCGGGGGGCCTTTCACAGATACGCAGTATTTT
CDR3: CASSVADGGGPFTDTQYF

size: NA
D: TRBD2
J: TRBJ2-5
V: TRBV27
DNA: TGTGCCAGCGGCAGGGTTAGCGGGGGTGAGACCCAGTACTTC
CDR3: CASGRVSGGETQYF

size: NA
D: NA
J: TRBJ1-2
V: TRBV2
DNA: TGTGCCAGCAGTGTCGGCTATGGCTACACCTTC
CDR3: CASSVGYGYTF

size: few
D: TRBD1
J: TRBJ1-2
V: TRBV28
DNA: TGTGCCAGCAGCCCCGGGACAGGGGACTATGGCTACACCTTC
CDR3: CASSPGTGDYGYTF

size: NA
D: TRBD2
J: TRBJ2-2
V: TRBV19
DNA: TGTGCCAGTAGTTTGTCTAGCGGGGGGGCGATCGGGGAGCTGTTTTTT
CDR3: CASSLSSGGAIGELFF

size: NA
D: TRBD1
J: TRBJ2-1
V: TRBV24-1
DNA: TGTGCCACCAGTGAAGCGGACAGGCCTCACAATGAGCAGTTCTTC
CDR3: CATSEADRPHNEQFF